What follows is one TCR beta chain and its context. Its specificity is unknown. Looked up from germline, CDR1 is MNHEY and CDR2 is SMNVEV (reference sequence). The CDR3 is 15 residues long. Trimming pared 4 bases from V and 4 bases from J, leaving 16 bases between. This specimen comes from a study of blood T cells in healthy people across ages. Study-level findings and limits: The unknown donor CMV status may have confounded expanded clonotype changes.

A second about 7 to 11 cycle PCR used barcoded and J-beta primers. A template-switch adaptor containing 12 random nucleotides labeled each cDNA molecule. All samples gave at least 2.5 million CDR3-containing paired-end reads. In TCRdb, the 5' RACE reads were re-called with MiXCR into one record per CDR3 protein. The repertoire consists of around 850,000 distinct CDR3 sequences, with 35% to 40% occurring once and the leading ten covering over 10%. V usage is TRBV27 and J usage is TRBJ1-1; no clear D. This TCR derives from a man younger than 35 in good health. Sequencing was done on a sample of blood. In DNA, the CDR3 is TGTGCCAGCAGTTCCTCAGTCCCGGGGAGCACTGAAGCTTTCTTT. Translating gives CASSSSVPGSTEAFF.